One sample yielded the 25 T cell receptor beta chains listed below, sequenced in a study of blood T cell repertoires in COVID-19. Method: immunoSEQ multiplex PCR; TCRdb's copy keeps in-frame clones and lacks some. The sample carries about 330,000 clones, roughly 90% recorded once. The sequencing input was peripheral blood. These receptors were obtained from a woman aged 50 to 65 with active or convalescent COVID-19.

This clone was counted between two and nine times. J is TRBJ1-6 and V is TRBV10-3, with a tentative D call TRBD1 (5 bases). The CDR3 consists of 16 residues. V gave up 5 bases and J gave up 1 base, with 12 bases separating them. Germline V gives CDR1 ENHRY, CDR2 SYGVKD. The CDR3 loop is CAISSGGSSYNSPLHF. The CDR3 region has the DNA TGTGCCATCAGTAGTGGGGGGTCTTCCTATAATTCACCCCTCCACTTT.

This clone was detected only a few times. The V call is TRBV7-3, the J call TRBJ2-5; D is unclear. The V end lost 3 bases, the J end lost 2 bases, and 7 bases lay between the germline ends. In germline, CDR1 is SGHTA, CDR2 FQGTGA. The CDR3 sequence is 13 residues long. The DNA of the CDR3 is TGTGCCAGCAGCTTCCGACTGCAAGAGACCCAGTACTTC. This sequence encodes CASSFRLQETQYF.

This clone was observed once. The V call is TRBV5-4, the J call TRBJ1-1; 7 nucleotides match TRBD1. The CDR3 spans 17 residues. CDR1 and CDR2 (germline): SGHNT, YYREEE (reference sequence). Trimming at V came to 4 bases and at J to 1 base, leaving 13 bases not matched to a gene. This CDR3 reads CASSPNRGIRSNTEAFF. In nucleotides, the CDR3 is TGTGCCAGCAGCCCAAACAGGGGAATTAGATCGAACACTGAAGCTTTCTTT.

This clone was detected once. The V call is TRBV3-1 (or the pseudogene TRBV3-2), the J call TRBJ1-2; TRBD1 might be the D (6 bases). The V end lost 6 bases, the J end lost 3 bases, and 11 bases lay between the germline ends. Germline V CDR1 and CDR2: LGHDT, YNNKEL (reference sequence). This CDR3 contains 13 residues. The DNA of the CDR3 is TGTGCCAGCAGAACACAGGGTCACTATGGCTACACCTTC. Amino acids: CASRTQGHYGYTF.

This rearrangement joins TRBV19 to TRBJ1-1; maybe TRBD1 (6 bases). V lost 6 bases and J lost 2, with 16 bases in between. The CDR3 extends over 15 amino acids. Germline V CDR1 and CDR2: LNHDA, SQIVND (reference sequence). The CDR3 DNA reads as TGTGCCAGTAGAACGCAGGCGGACAGTAACACTGAAGCTTTCTTT. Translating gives CASRTQADSNTEAFF.

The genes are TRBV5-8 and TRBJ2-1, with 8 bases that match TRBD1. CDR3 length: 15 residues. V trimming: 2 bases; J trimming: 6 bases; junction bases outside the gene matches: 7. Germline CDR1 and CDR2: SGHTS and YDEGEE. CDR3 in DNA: TGTGCCAGCAGCTTAAGGACAGGGATCAGCAATGAGCAGTTCTTC. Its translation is CASSLRTGISNEQFF.

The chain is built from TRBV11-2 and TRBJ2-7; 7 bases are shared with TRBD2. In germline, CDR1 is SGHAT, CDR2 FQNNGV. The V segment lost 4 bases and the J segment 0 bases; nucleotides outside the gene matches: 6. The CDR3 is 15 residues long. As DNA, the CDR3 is TGTGCCAGCAGCTGGAGACTAGCATCCTCCTACGAGCAGTACTTC. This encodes CASSWRLASSYEQYF.

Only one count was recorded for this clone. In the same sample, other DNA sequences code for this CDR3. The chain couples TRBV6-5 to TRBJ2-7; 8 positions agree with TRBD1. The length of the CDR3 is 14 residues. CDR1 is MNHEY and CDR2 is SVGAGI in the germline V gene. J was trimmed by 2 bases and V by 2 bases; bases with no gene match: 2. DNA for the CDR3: TGTGCCAGCAGTTACGGACAGGGCGCCTACGAGCAGTACTTC. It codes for CASSYGQGAYEQYF.

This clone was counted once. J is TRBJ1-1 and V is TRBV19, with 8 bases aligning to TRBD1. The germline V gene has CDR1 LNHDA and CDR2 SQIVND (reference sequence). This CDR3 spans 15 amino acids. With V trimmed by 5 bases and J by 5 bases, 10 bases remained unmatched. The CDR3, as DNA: TGTGCCAGTAGTGTCCCAGGGGGCGCGGATACTGAAGCTTTCTTT. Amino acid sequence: CASSVPGGADTEAFF. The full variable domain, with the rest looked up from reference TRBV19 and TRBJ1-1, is DGGITQSPKYLFRKEGQNVTLSCEQNLNHDAMYWYRQDPGQGLRLIYYSQIVNDFQKGDIAEGYSVSREKKESFPLTVTSAQKNPTAFYLCASSVPGGADTEAFFGQGTRLTVV.

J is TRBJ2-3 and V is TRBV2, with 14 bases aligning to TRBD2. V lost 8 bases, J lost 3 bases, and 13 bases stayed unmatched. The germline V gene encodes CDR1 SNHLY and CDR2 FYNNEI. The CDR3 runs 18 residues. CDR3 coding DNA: TGTGCCAGCTCGGGACTAGCGGGGGCCTACGGAGGGACAGATACGCAGTATTTT. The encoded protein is CASSGLAGAYGGTDTQYF.

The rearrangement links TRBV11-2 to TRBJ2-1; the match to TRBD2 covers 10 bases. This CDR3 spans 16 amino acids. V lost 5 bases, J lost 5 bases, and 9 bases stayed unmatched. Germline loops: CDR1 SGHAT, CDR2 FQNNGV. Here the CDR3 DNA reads TGTGCCAGCAGCCGTAGTCGACTAGCGGGTAACAATGAGCAGTTCTTC. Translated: CASSRSRLAGNNEQFF.

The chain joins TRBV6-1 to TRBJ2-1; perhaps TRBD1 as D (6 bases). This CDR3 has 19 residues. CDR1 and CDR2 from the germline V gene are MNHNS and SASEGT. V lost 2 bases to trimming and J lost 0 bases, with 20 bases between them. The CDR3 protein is CASSEPRDTFSSSYNEQFF. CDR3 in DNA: TGTGCCAGCAGTGAACCACGGGACACCTTTTCCAGCTCCTACAATGAGCAGTTCTTC.

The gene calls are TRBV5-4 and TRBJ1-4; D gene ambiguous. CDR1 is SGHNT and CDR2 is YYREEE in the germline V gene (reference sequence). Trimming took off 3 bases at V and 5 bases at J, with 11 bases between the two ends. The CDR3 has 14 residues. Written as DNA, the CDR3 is TGTGCCAGCAGCTCAGGACTACGGAATGAAAAACTGTTTTTT. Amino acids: CASSSGLRNEKLFF.

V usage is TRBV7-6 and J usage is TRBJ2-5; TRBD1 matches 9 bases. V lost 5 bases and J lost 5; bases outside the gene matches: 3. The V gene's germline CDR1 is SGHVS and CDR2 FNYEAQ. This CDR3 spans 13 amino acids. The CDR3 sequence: CASSPGQGETQYF. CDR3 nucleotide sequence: TGTGCCAGCAGCCCTGGACAGGGGGAGACCCAGTACTTC.

The CDR3, as DNA: TGTGCCAGCAGTGTTAATCACAGGAGCATGAACACTGAAGCTTTCTTT. This gives the protein CASSVNHRSMNTEAFF. The chain links TRBV25-1 to TRBJ1-1; D may be TRBD1 (5 bases). The CDR3 totals 16 residues. Trimming pared 4 bases from V and 0 bases from J, leaving 15 bases between. Germline V gives CDR1 MGHDK, CDR2 SYGVNS.

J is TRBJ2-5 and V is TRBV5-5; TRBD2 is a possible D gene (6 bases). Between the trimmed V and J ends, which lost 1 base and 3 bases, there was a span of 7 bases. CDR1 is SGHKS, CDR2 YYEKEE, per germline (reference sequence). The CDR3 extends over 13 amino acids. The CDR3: CASSLWGEETQYF. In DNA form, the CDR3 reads TGTGCCAGCAGCTTGTGGGGGGAAGAGACCCAGTACTTC.

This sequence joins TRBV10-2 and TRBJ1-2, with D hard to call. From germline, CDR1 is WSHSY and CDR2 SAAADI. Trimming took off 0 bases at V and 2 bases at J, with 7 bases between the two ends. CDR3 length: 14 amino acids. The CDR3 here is CASSESRINYGYTF. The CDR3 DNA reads TGCGCCAGCAGTGAGTCGAGGATAAACTATGGCTACACCTTC.

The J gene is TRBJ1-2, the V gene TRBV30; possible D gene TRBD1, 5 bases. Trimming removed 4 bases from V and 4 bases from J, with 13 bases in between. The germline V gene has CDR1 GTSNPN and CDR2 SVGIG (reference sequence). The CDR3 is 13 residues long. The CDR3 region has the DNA TGTGCCTGGACTCTGGTGGGGGGCTATGGCTACACCTTC. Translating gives CAWTLVGGYGYTF.

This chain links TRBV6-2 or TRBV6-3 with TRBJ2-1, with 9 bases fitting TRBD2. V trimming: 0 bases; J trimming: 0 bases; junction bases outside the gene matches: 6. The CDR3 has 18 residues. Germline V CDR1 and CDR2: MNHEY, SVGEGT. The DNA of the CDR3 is TGTGCCAGCAGTTACTCAACTAGCGGGTTTCACTCCTACAATGAGCAGTTCTTC. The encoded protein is CASSYSTSGFHSYNEQFF.

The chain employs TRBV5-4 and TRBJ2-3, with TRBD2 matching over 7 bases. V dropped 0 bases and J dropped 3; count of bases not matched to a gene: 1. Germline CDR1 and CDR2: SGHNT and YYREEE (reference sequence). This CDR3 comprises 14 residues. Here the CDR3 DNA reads TGTGCCAGCAGCTTGGATAGCGGGACAGATACGCAGTATTTT. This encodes CASSLDSGTDTQYF.

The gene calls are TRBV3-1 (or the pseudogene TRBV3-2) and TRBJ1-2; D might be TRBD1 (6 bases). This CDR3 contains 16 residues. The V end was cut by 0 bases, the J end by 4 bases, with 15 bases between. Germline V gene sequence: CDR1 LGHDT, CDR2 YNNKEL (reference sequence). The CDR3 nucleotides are TGTGCCAGCAGCCAAGATCGGGGGGCGGTGGGCTATGGCTACACCTTC. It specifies CASSQDRGAVGYGYTF.

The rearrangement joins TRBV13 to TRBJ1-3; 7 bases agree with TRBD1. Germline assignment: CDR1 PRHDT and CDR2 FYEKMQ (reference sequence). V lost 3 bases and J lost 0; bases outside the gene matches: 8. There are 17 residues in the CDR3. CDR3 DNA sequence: TGTGCCAGCAGCTTCTTTCAGGGGGGACTCTCTGGAAACACCATATATTTT. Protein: CASSFFQGGLSGNTIYF.

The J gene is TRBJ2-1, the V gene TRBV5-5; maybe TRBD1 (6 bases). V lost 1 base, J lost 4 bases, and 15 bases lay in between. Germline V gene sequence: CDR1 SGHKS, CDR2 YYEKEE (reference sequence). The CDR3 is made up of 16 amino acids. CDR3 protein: CASSLLGGAQYNEQFF. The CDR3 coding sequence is TGTGCCAGCAGCTTGTTAGGGGGTGCCCAATACAATGAGCAGTTCTTC.

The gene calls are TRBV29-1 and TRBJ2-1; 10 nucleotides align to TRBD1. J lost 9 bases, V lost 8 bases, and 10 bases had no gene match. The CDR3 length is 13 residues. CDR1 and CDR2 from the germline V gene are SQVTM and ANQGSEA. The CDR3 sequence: CSPGQGRHGEQFF. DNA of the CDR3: TGCAGCCCGGGACAGGGGCGACACGGTGAGCAGTTCTTC.

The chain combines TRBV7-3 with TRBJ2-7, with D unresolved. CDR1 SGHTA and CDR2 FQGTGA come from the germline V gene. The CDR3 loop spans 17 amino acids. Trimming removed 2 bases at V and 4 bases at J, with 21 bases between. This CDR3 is CASSLPSWAAVRYEQYF. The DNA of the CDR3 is TGTGCCAGCAGCTTACCGTCATGGGCAGCCGTCCGATACGAGCAGTACTTC.